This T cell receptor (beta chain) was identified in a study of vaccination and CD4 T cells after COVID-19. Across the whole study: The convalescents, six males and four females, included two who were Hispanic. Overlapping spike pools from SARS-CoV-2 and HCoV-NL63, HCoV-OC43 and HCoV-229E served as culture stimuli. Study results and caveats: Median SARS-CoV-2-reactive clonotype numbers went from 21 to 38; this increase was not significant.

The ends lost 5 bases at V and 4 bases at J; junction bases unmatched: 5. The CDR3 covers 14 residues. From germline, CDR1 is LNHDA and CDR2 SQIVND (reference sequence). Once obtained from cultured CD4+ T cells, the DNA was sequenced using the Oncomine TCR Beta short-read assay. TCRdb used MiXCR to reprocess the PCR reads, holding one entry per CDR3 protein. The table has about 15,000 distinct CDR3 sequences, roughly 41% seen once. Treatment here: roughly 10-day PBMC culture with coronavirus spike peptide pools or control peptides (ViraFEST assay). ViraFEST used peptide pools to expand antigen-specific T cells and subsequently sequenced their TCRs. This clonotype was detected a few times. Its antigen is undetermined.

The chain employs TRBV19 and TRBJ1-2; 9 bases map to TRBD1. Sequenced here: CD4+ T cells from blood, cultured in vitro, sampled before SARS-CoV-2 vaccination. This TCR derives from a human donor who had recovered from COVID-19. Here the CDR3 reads CASSGDREFYGYTF. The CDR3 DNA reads TGTGCCAGTAGTGGGGACAGGGAGTTCTATGGCTACACCTTC.